A selection of T cell receptor beta chains follows, all from one sample in a study of T cell responses to AZD1222 COVID-19 vaccine. Using immunoSEQ multiplex PCR, the repertoire was profiled, and TCRdb retains in-frame clones only, with some absent. The table records 95,000 to 150,000 clones, over 70% of them present only once. The material sequenced was peripheral blood, taken on day 0 of AZD1222 vaccination. Source of these receptors: an adult in good health. The CDR3 runs from the conserved cysteine through the conserved F or W. D genes are given only for firm matches. Size is omitted from some rows. Given values are once, few, many or a class for expanded clones.

d_call | clone_size | j_call | v_call | cdr3_nt | cdr3_aa
- | - | TRBJ2-1 | TRBV21-1 | TGTGCCAGCATCGGGAATATTAATGAGCAGTTCTTC | CASIGNINEQFF
TRBD1 | once | TRBJ1-5 | TRBV30 | TGTGCCTGTGACAGGGATGGCAATCAGCCCCAGCATTTT | CACDRDGNQPQHF
- | - | TRBJ1-5 | TRBV19 | TGTGCCAGTAGTATAGAGCAGGGGTTGCAGCCCCAGCATTTT | CASSIEQGLQPQHF
- | - | TRBJ1-2 | TRBV9 | TGTGCCAGCGGACCGAGGCCGGAGGGCTACACCTTC | CASGPRPEGYTF
- | - | TRBJ1-1 | TRBV6-5 | TGTGCCAGCAGGCCCGGGACACAGAACACTGAAGCTTTCTTT | CASRPGTQNTEAFF
TRBD1 | - | TRBJ2-3 | TRBV7-8 | TGTGCCAGCAGTCACAGGGGCAGCAACCCAGATACGCAGTATTTT | CASSHRGSNPDTQYF
TRBD2 | once | TRBJ2-1 | TRBV6-6 | TGTGCCAGCACCGAAGCGGGAGGGCCTGGCAATGAGCAGTTCTTC | CASTEAGGPGNEQFF
- | - | TRBJ1-5 | TRBV2 | TGTGCCAGCTCGTTAGACGGTAGCCATCAGCCCCAGCATTTT | CASSLDGSHQPQHF
TRBD1 | - | TRBJ1-2 | TRBV6-1 | TGTGCCAGCAGTGCTGGACAGGGCGGGACTAACTATGGCTACACCTTC | CASSAGQGGTNYGYTF
- | - | TRBJ1-4 | TRBV9 | TGTGCCAGCAGCGTAATGGGACATCAAAATGAAAAACTGTTTTTT | CASSVMGHQNEKLFF
- | - | TRBJ2-1 | TRBV12-3/TRBV12-4 | TGTGCCAGCAGTCCGACGAGTAATGAGCAGTTCTTC | CASSPTSNEQFF
- | - | TRBJ1-2 | TRBV5-8 | TGTGCCAGCAGCCTTGGTACGGCGGGGAGCTACACCTTC | CASSLGTAGSYTF
- | - | TRBJ1-5 | TRBV2 | TGTGCCAGCAGTGAAGCGCTCTCTCAGGGTCAGCCCCAGCATTTT | CASSEALSQGQPQHF
TRBD2 | - | TRBJ2-5 | TRBV11-3 | TGTGCCAGCAGCCTAGCGGGAGCGTTAGAGACCCAGTACTTC | CASSLAGALETQYF
- | - | TRBJ1-3 | TRBV24-1 | TGTGCCACCGTGGGGTCGGCAGGGCTCAGAAACACCATATATTTT | CATVGSAGLRNTIYF
TRBD1 | few | TRBJ1-2 | TRBV11-3 | TGTGCCAGCAGCTCCCGGACAGGGACGGGCTACACCTTC | CASSSRTGTGYTF
- | - | TRBJ2-5 | TRBV10-2 | TGCGCCAGCAGTGAACTTCGAGGAGGGGAGACCCAGTACTTC | CASSELRGGETQYF
- | - | TRBJ1-1 | TRBV18 | TGTGCCAGCTCACCGAACACCCCAACAACTCAGAACACTGAAGCTTTCTTT | CASSPNTPTTQNTEAFF
- | once | TRBJ1-2 | TRBV29-1 | TGCAGCGTACGGATTAACTATGGCTACACCTTC | CSVRINYGYTF
TRBD1 | few | TRBJ1-4 | TRBV28 | TGTGCCAGCTATGGACCGGGACAGGCCGAATATAGGGAAAAACTGTTTTTT | CASYGPGQAEYREKLFF
TRBD1 | - | TRBJ1-2 | TRBV15 | TGTGCCACCAGCCCCAGGGGGCTGGACATGGTTGGAAATGGCTACACCTTC | CATSPRGLDMVGNGYTF
- | - | TRBJ2-7 | TRBV11-2 | TGTGCCAGCAGCTTATGGGACATCTCCTACGAGCAGTACTTC | CASSLWDISYEQYF
- | - | TRBJ2-1 | TRBV7-9 | TGTGCCAGCAGCTTAGAGGGACTTGAGCAGTTCTTC | CASSLEGLEQFF
- | - | TRBJ1-3 | TRBV19 | TGTGCCAGTAGTAGACAGGTCTCTGGAAACACCATATATTTT | CASSRQVSGNTIYF
TRBD1 | - | TRBJ1-6 | TRBV12-3/TRBV12-4 | TGTGCCAGGTACAGGGGGAGAAATTCACCCCTCCACTTT | CARYRGRNSPLHF
- | - | TRBJ1-2 | TRBV5-1 | TGCGCCAGCAGCTCTGGGACGGAGTCGAGCTACACCTTC | CASSSGTESSYTF
TRBD1 | - | TRBJ1-2 | TRBV18 | TGTGCCAGCTCACTCAGGACAGGGGGCCATGGCTACACCTTC | CASSLRTGGHGYTF
TRBD2 | - | TRBJ2-2 | TRBV5-4 | TGTGCCAGCAGATCCAGCGGGAGTGGGACCGGGGAGCTGTTTTTT | CASRSSGSGTGELFF
- | - | TRBJ1-5 | TRBV7-2 | TGTGCCAGCAGCCCCTTCGCCGGGCCCCAGCATTTT | CASSPFAGPQHF
TRBD1 | - | TRBJ1-2 | TRBV7-2 | TGTGCCAGCAGCTTAGGAGACAGGGTCGGCTACACCTTC | CASSLGDRVGYTF
- | - | TRBJ2-5 | TRBV12-3/TRBV12-4 | TGTGCCAGCGCGGGCCGGGAGACCCAGTACTTC | CASAGRETQYF
- | - | TRBJ2-3 | TRBV28 | TGTGCCAGCTTAGAGGGGCCCGCGACAGATACGCAGTATTTT | CASLEGPATDTQYF
- | - | TRBJ1-2 | TRBV6-5 | TGTGCCAGCAGTTACTCCACAGGGATAATAGGGGGCTACACCTTC | CASSYSTGIIGGYTF
TRBD1 | - | TRBJ1-5 | TRBV15 | TGTGCCACCAGCTCCACATCCAGGGGGCTAGGCAATCAGCCCCAGCATTTT | CATSSTSRGLGNQPQHF
TRBD2 | - | TRBJ2-7 | TRBV5-1 | TGCGCCAGCAGCTTGGGGGCGGGAGGGCCGCGGGAGCAGTACTTC | CASSLGAGGPREQYF
- | once | TRBJ2-1 | TRBV2 | TGTGCCAGCAGTGGGGCGGGGCGAGAGCAGTTCTTC | CASSGAGREQFF
TRBD2 | few | TRBJ2-1 | TRBV9 | TGTGCCAGCAGCGTTACTAGCGTACGCTCCTACAATGAGCAGTTCTTC | CASSVTSVRSYNEQFF
- | - | TRBJ1-1 | TRBV14 | TGTGCCAGCAGCCAACAGGGTAACACTGAAGCTTTCTTT | CASSQQGNTEAFF
- | - | TRBJ1-2 | TRBV29-1 | TGCAGCTGGGCTGAGGCGAACTATGGCTACACCTTC | CSWAEANYGYTF
- | - | TRBJ1-5 | TRBV5-6 | TGTGCCAGCAGCTTGAGGGAGTTAAATCAGCCCCAGCATTTT | CASSLRELNQPQHF
TRBD1 | - | TRBJ1-1 | TRBV7-9 | TGTGCCGGAGTCCGGCAGGGGGAAAACACTGAAGCTTTCTTT | CAGVRQGENTEAFF
TRBD1 | - | TRBJ1-1 | TRBV6-1 | TGTGCCAGCAGTGAAGGCACAGGGGTTTACACTGAAGCTTTCTTT | CASSEGTGVYTEAFF
- | - | TRBJ1-6 | TRBV6-1 | TGTGCCAGCAGTGAAGGACGCCCGAGCTCCTATAATTCACCCCTCCACTTT | CASSEGRPSSYNSPLHF
- | once | TRBJ1-1 | TRBV5-1 | TGCGCCAGCAGCCGAAGCACGGGTGACACTGAAGCTTTCTTT | CASSRSTGDTEAFF
TRBD1 | - | TRBJ1-1 | TRBV3-1/TRBV3-2 | TGTGCCAGCAGCCACCTCCCCGGACAGGGGATCGGAACTGAAGCTTTCTTT | CASSHLPGQGIGTEAFF
TRBD2 | - | TRBJ2-7 | TRBV6-2/TRBV6-3 | TGTGCCAGCAGTCTCGGGGGGTACGAGCAGTACTTC | CASSLGGYEQYF
- | - | TRBJ1-2 | TRBV29-1 | TGCAGCGTTGAAGAAGGGACGGCGGGCTACACCTTC | CSVEEGTAGYTF